Listed below are T cell receptor beta chains from one sample, sequenced in a study of T cell repertoires in cytomegalovirus infection. TCRdb independently ran MiXCR on the reads; one entry per CDR3 protein. In the table there are about 320,000 distinct CDR3 sequences, over 7.5% of which are singletons. Sample: PBMCs. These receptors were collected from a human donor in good health (CMV status not recorded). Some clones in this sample may be carry-over from other donors' samples. The CDR3 runs from the conserved cysteine through the conserved F or W. Fields, in order: V gene, CDR3 protein.

V gene: TRBV20-1; CDR3 protein: CSAPPGGLGETQYF
V gene: TRBV11-1; CDR3 protein: CASSLSILAKNIQYF
V gene: TRBV7-2; CDR3 protein: CASSLSMGRDEQYF
V gene: TRBV6-2/TRBV6-3; CDR3 protein: CASSVTPAGNQPQHF
V gene: TRBV24-1; CDR3 protein: CATRRGKGMNEQFF
V gene: TRBV11-2; CDR3 protein: CASSLDGLAGVPQYF
V gene: TRBV7-2; CDR3 protein: CASRGPGETQYF
V gene: TRBV7-2; CDR3 protein: CASSLAGQLGSPLHF
V gene: TRBV20-1; CDR3 protein: CSAPDRGHSYEQYF
V gene: TRBV10-3; CDR3 protein: CAISESIGYEQYF
V gene: TRBV6-2/TRBV6-3; CDR3 protein: CASSNRGWGSEAFF
V gene: TRBV7-8; CDR3 protein: CASSLGLSSTDTQYF
V gene: TRBV11-2; CDR3 protein: CASSLGSGQADTQYF
V gene: TRBV19; CDR3 protein: CASSPSGNTDTQYF
V gene: TRBV5-1; CDR3 protein: CASSLELAGGLADTQYF
V gene: TRBV19; CDR3 protein: CATLGTVSNQPQHF
V gene: TRBV6-5; CDR3 protein: CASSRSGEFSSQYF
V gene: TRBV19; CDR3 protein: CASRYPGDDEQFF
V gene: TRBV5-4; CDR3 protein: CASSPASGAGTEAFF
V gene: TRBV5-4; CDR3 protein: CASSSEPGQASTGELFF
V gene: TRBV7-2; CDR3 protein: CASSFDSLSGQPQHF
V gene: TRBV7-8; CDR3 protein: CASSLTRGMNTEAFF
V gene: TRBV12-3/TRBV12-4; CDR3 protein: CASSLGAKLFF
V gene: TRBV4-3; CDR3 protein: CASSPIPTGLNTGELFF
V gene: TRBV4-2; CDR3 protein: CASSYGPEAFF
V gene: TRBV4-3; CDR3 protein: CASSQDRTGDLAVRGYTF
V gene: TRBV7-2; CDR3 protein: CASALGGGPDTQYF
V gene: TRBV7-2; CDR3 protein: CASSLSRDTQEKLFF
V gene: TRBV7-2; CDR3 protein: CASSYRTNEKLFF
V gene: TRBV2; CDR3 protein: CASSYDRDSYQPQHF
V gene: TRBV5-8; CDR3 protein: CASSPDRATSGEQYF
V gene: TRBV7-2; CDR3 protein: CASSLAYTDTQYF
V gene: TRBV7-2; CDR3 protein: CASSYSGTGGKETQYF
V gene: TRBV11-1; CDR3 protein: CASSPANGHTDTQYF
V gene: TRBV6-2/TRBV6-3; CDR3 protein: CASSRQGGFGKPQHF
V gene: TRBV7-2; CDR3 protein: CASSLGVNRKYF
V gene: TRBV7-6; CDR3 protein: CASSSLRGNSNQPQHF
V gene: TRBV5-1; CDR3 protein: CASSLQGASYNEQFF
V gene: TRBV19; CDR3 protein: CASRHAQGQNTEAFF
V gene: TRBV7-2; CDR3 protein: CASSLERSTQYF
V gene: TRBV7-2; CDR3 protein: CASSPQRGATNTEAFF
V gene: TRBV4-2; CDR3 protein: CASSQEGPGFYGYTF
V gene: TRBV6-2/TRBV6-3; CDR3 protein: CASTSGFPGSYSNQPQHF
V gene: TRBV6-1; CDR3 protein: CASSPGQYNSPLHF
V gene: TRBV6-5; CDR3 protein: CASSYSGTAPYEQYF